Following are 31 T cell receptor beta chains from one sample sequenced in a study of CD8 T cells in Susac syndrome. When the RNA was reverse transcribed, random hexamers were used with an input of 0.5 to 1 ug. TCRdb analysed the immunoSEQ multiplex PCR reads with MiXCR anew, one entry per CDR3 protein. Of around 200,000 distinct CDR3 sequences detected, roughly 94% appear once; the ten largest clones hold 0.07% to 0.095%. Sequencing was carried out using CD4+ T cells from PBMCs. These receptors originate from a human donor with multiple sclerosis.

The CDR3 nucleotides are TGCAGTGCTGGCAGAGTTTTGAGCCCTGAAGCTTTCTTT. Its translation: CSAGRVLSPEAFF. The V and J genes are TRBV20-1 and TRBJ1-1; D gene ambiguous. CDR1 and CDR2 (germline): DFQATT, SNEGSKA (reference sequence). This CDR3 is built from 13 residues. V lost 5 bases to trimming and J lost 6 bases, with 16 bases between them.

The chain carries TRBV3-1 and TRBJ1-1; a weak D match, TRBD1 (5 bases). Trimming pared 8 bases from V and 0 bases from J, leaving 13 bases between. Germline CDR1 is LGHDT and CDR2 is YNNKEL (reference sequence). The CDR3 loop spans 14 amino acids. The CDR3 reads CASSRAGVNTEAFF. CDR3 sequence (DNA): TGTGCCAGCTCTCGAGCGGGGGTGAACACTGAAGCTTTCTTT. Variable domain in full (rest from reference TRBV3-1 and TRBJ1-1): DTAVSQTPKYLVTQMGNDKSIKCEQNLGHDTMYWYKQDSKKFLKIMFSYNNKELIINETVPNRFSPKSPDKAHLNLHINSLELGDSAVYFCASSRAGVNTEAFFGQGTRLTVV.

The genes are TRBV4-2 and TRBJ2-7, with 14 bases lining up with TRBD2. Trimming removed 4 bases from V and 0 bases from J; junction bases left unmatched: 5. This CDR3 spans 17 amino acids. Germline V gives CDR1 LGHNA, CDR2 YNFKEQ. CDR3 DNA: TGTGCCAGCAGCCCCGGACTAGCGGGGGGTAACTCCTACGAGCAGTACTTC. Protein sequence: CASSPGLAGGNSYEQYF.

The chain has TRBV10-3 and TRBJ1-2; 7 nucleotides agree with TRBD1. Germline CDR1 reads ENHRY; CDR2 reads SYGVKD. Trimming took 6 bases from V and 5 from J; bases not matched to a gene: 12. The CDR3 consists of 15 residues. This CDR3 reads CAIRAEGAREYGYTF. Written as DNA, the CDR3 is TGTGCCATCAGGGCGGAGGGGGCCCGGGAATATGGCTACACCTTC.

The chain couples TRBV20-1 to TRBJ2-5; D gene ambiguous. Trimming removed 5 bases from V and 4 bases from J, with 20 bases in between. This CDR3 has 15 amino acids. Germline V CDR1 and CDR2: DFQATT, SNEGSKA (reference sequence). CDR3 in DNA: TGCAGTGCTCCCACCTTCATGGGCCAGGCAGAGACCCAGTACTTC. This gives the protein CSAPTFMGQAETQYF.

The rearrangement uses TRBV10-3 and TRBJ2-5; TRBD1 matches at 9 bases. With 4 bases clipped from V and 2 bases from J, the junction kept 5 bases outside the gene matches. CDR1 and CDR2 (germline): ENHRY, SYGVKD. The CDR3 extends over 15 amino acids. CDR3 in DNA: TGTGCCATCAGTGGGTCCGGACAGGGGCAAGAGACCCAGTACTTC. This gives the protein CAISGSGQGQETQYF.

The V call is TRBV30, the J call TRBJ1-4, with a possible D match to TRBD1 (5 bases). Germline loops: CDR1 GTSNPN, CDR2 SVGIG (reference sequence). CDR3 length: 13 residues. Trimming shortened V by 5 bases and J by 11 bases, and 18 bases separated the two germline ends. The CDR3 loop reads CAWAGQGREKLFF. For the CDR3, the DNA is TGTGCCTGGGCCGGGCAGGGCAGGGAGAAACTGTTTTTT. Drawing the rest from reference TRBV30 and TRBJ1-4, the complete variable domain is SQTIHQWPATLVQPVGSPLSLECTVEGTSNPNLYWYRQAAGRGLQLLFYSVGIGQISSEVPQNLSASRPQDRQFILSSKKLLLSDSGFYLCAWAGQGREKLFFGSGTQLSVL.

This chain joins TRBV7-2 and TRBJ2-3; TRBD2 matches at 11 bases. Germline V lookup: CDR1 SGHTA, CDR2 FQGNSA. The CDR3 length is 15 residues. Unmatched junction bases numbered 5, after V lost 5 bases and J lost 4 bases. The CDR3 loop reads CASSARLAGSDTQYF. The CDR3 region has the DNA TGTGCCAGCAGCGCCCGACTAGCGGGGTCAGATACGCAGTATTTT. Looking up the rest from reference TRBV7-2 and TRBJ2-3 gives the full variable domain: GAGVSQSPSNKVTEKGKDVELRCDPISGHTALYWYRQSLGQGLEFLIYFQGNSAPDKSGLPSDRFSAERTGGSVSTLTIQRTQQEDSAVYLCASSARLAGSDTQYFGPGTRLTVL.

V usage is TRBV5-4 and J usage is TRBJ2-5; 9 bases are a match to TRBD1. Germline CDR1 is SGHNT and CDR2 is YYREEE (reference sequence). The CDR3 consists of 15 residues. The V segment lost 0 bases and the J segment 5 bases; nucleotides outside the gene matches: 5. This chain's CDR3 is CASSLVGQGRETQYF. The DNA of the CDR3 is TGTGCCAGCAGCTTGGTGGGACAGGGTAGGGAGACCCAGTACTTC.

The chain is built from TRBV9 and TRBJ1-5, with 11 bases lining up with TRBD1. The germline V gene encodes CDR1 SGDLS and CDR2 YYNGEE. V shed 3 bases, J shed 7 bases, and the junction held 6 bases outside the gene matches. CDR3 length equals 15 residues. The CDR3: CASSAGGTGGQPQHF. The CDR3 bases are TGTGCCAGCAGCGCAGGAGGGACAGGGGGGCAGCCCCAGCATTTT.

The J gene is TRBJ2-7, the V gene TRBV2, with D perhaps given as TRBD1 or TRBD2 (5 bases each). The V gene's germline CDR1 is SNHLY and CDR2 FYNNEI. V shed 3 bases and J shed 5 bases, with 17 bases lying between them. This CDR3 is 15 amino acids long. The CDR3 reads CASSDEGQVGHEQYF. The DNA for the CDR3 is TGTGCCAGCAGTGACGAGGGGCAAGTTGGGCACGAGCAGTACTTC.

The rearrangement joins TRBV20-1 to TRBJ1-2, with D possibly TRBD1 on 5 matching bases. Germline assignment: CDR1 DFQATT and CDR2 SNEGSKA (reference sequence). The V end was cut by 5 bases, the J end by 6 bases, with 19 bases between. This CDR3 comprises 14 residues. Here the CDR3 reads CSARNWGQLHGYTF. The CDR3 nucleotides read TGCAGTGCTCGAAACTGGGGCCAGCTCCATGGCTACACCTTC.

The rearrangement joins TRBV6-4 to TRBJ1-6; perhaps TRBD1 as D (5 bases). This CDR3 is 13 amino acids long. The germline V gene encodes CDR1 MRHNA and CDR2 SNTAGT. V lost 0 bases and J 9 bases, leaving 6 bases between the germline ends. The CDR3 reads CASSDSRGSPLHF. The CDR3 DNA reads as TGTGCCAGCAGTGACTCGAGGGGTTCACCCCTCCACTTT.

The chain recombines TRBV4-1 with TRBJ1-2; D remains ambiguous. This CDR3 has 14 residues. The germline CDR1 and CDR2 sequences are MGHRA and YSYEKL. The V gene lost 0 bases and the J gene lost 9 bases, with 14 bases spanning the gap. The CDR3 spells CASSQDTAGVRYTF. CDR3 sequence (DNA): TGCGCCAGCAGCCAAGATACGGCAGGAGTGCGCTACACCTTC.

The genes are TRBV20-1 and TRBJ2-4, with D possibly TRBD1 on 6 matching bases. This CDR3 has 14 residues. Germline V CDR1 and CDR2: DFQATT, SNEGSKA (reference sequence). The germline V and J ends were trimmed by 0 bases and 4 bases, with 10 bases remaining between them. CDR3 bases: TGCAGTGCTAGAGATGGGGGCGGTAAAAACATTCAGTACTTC. It specifies CSARDGGGKNIQYF.

The V call is TRBV2, the J call TRBJ1-2; perhaps TRBD1 as D (6 bases). CDR3 length: 13 amino acids. V was shortened by 8 bases and J by 4 bases, with 14 bases between the two germline ends. The germline V gene has CDR1 SNHLY and CDR2 FYNNEI. The CDR3 DNA is TGTGCCAGCGTGATGGACAGCAGCTATGGCTACACCTTC. Amino acid sequence: CASVMDSSYGYTF.

The chain combines TRBV6-5 with TRBJ2-3, with TRBD2 as a possible D gene (6 bases). V lost 0 bases, J lost 0 bases, and 10 bases lay in between. There are 16 residues in the CDR3. Germline values: CDR1 MNHEY, CDR2 SVGAGI. CDR3 residues: CASSYSYGTSTDTQYF. The CDR3 DNA reads as TGTGCCAGCAGTTACTCGTACGGGACTAGCACAGATACGCAGTATTTT.

The CDR3 here is CASSPRRRRGDIQYF. CDR3 DNA: TGTGCCAGCAGCCCTCGAAGACGGCGAGGAGACATTCAGTACTTC. The chain employs TRBV13 and TRBJ2-4; D is uncertain. The CDR3 length is 15 residues. The V gene lost 5 bases and the J gene lost 8 bases, with 19 bases spanning the gap. CDR1 PRHDT and CDR2 FYEKMQ come from the germline V gene (reference sequence).

The genes are TRBV9 and TRBJ1-2, with 11 bases aligning to TRBD1. CDR3 length: 13 residues. Germline V gives CDR1 SGDLS, CDR2 YYNGEE. V was clipped by 7 bases and J by 4 bases; unmatched bases: 3. CDR3 sequence (DNA): TGTGCCAGCGCGGACAGGGGGCTCTATGGCTACACCTTC. This codes for CASADRGLYGYTF.

This clonotype was picked up one time. The chain carries TRBV20-1 and TRBJ2-3; D is perhaps TRBD1 (5 bases). Trimming took 4 bases from V and 0 from J, leaving 8 bases between them. The length of the CDR3 is 13 residues. The germline V gene encodes CDR1 DFQATT and CDR2 SNEGSKA (reference sequence). The CDR3 DNA reads as TGCAGTGCTACGACAGCTAGCACAGATACGCAGTATTTT. It specifies CSATTASTDTQYF.

The chain has TRBV29-1 and TRBJ1-4; the D gene is possibly TRBD1 (6 bases). The CDR3 runs 13 residues. The V gene's germline CDR1 is SQVTM and CDR2 ANQGSEA. The V gene lost 6 bases and the J gene lost 8 bases, with 16 bases spanning the gap. DNA of the CDR3: TGCAGCGTAGCAGGGGCAGGGGAAGAAAAACTGTTTTTT. Translated, it gives CSVAGAGEEKLFF.

The chain combines TRBV6-5 with TRBJ1-5; no firm D call. V was pared by 7 bases and J by 3 bases, with 7 bases between. Germline loops: CDR1 MNHEY, CDR2 SVGAGI. This CDR3 has 12 amino acids. The CDR3 DNA is TGTGCCAGCAAGCAGCCCAATCAGCCCCAGCATTTT. Its translation is CASKQPNQPQHF.

The chain employs TRBV6-6 and TRBJ1-5; tentatively, D is TRBD1 (6 bases). The CDR3 contains 12 residues. Germline loops: CDR1 MNHNY, CDR2 SVGAGI (reference sequence). Trimming took off 3 bases at V and 7 bases at J, with 7 bases between the two ends. CDR3 amino acids: CASSYGQQPQHF. The DNA for the CDR3 is TGTGCCAGCAGTTATGGACAGCAGCCCCAGCATTTT.

The V call is TRBV27, the J call TRBJ2-7, with D maybe TRBD1 (6 bases). CDR1 MNHEY and CDR2 SMNVEV come from the germline V gene (reference sequence). The V end was cut by 5 bases, the J end by 3 bases, with 11 bases between. CDR3 size: 13 residues. Here the CDR3 reads CASSPQGFYEQYF. Written as DNA, the CDR3 is TGTGCCAGCAGTCCACAGGGTTTCTACGAGCAGTACTTC.

This chain joins TRBV7-2 and TRBJ2-7, with 12 nucleotides matching TRBD1. Germline CDR1 and CDR2: SGHTA and FQGNSA. The CDR3 runs to 14 residues. Germline trimming cut 5 bases from V and 2 bases from J; bases unmatched to any gene: 1. The CDR3 loop reads CASSRDRGPYEQYV. The CDR3 nucleotides are TGTGCCAGCAGCCGGGACAGGGGGCCCTACGAGCAGTACGTC.

This clonotype has a single count. V is TRBV5-1 and J is TRBJ2-2; either TRBD1 or TRBD2 may supply D (5 bases each). CDR3 length: 15 residues. The ends were cut back, 4 bases at V and 2 bases at J, with 12 bases in the middle. Per germline, CDR1 SGHRS and CDR2 YFSETQ. As DNA, the CDR3 is TGCGCCAGCAGCACTAGGACACTAAACACCGGGGAGCTGTTTTTT. As protein: CASSTRTLNTGELFF.

The chain couples TRBV5-6 to TRBJ2-7; D is undetermined. The germline gives CDR1 SGHDT, CDR2 YYEEEE. This CDR3 contains 13 residues. The V end lost 4 bases, the J end lost 4 bases, and 12 bases lay between the germline ends. The CDR3 region has the DNA TGTGCCAGCAGCGGGTTCGACTCTTACGAGCAGTACTTC. Translation: CASSGFDSYEQYF.

The chain is built from TRBV3-1 and TRBJ1-2; D remains ambiguous. The V and J ends lost 2 bases and 2 bases respectively, with 12 bases between them. The CDR3 is made up of 15 amino acids. Germline loops: CDR1 LGHDT, CDR2 YNNKEL (reference sequence). The CDR3 reads CASSQLSGLNYGYTF. The CDR3 DNA sequence: TGTGCCAGCAGCCAATTATCCGGGCTAAACTATGGCTACACCTTC.

The chain is built from TRBV5-1 and TRBJ2-2; tentatively, D is TRBD1 (5 bases). V lost 0 bases to trimming and J lost 3 bases, with 6 bases between them. Germline CDR1 SGHRS, CDR2 YFSETQ. This CDR3 is 14 amino acids long. This chain's CDR3 is CASSLGQYTGELFF. The CDR3 nucleotides read TGCGCCAGCAGCTTGGGACAGTACACCGGGGAGCTGTTTTTT.

CDR3 loop: CASSHSGGGVNEQFF. CDR3 nucleotide sequence: TGTGCCAGCAGCCACAGCGGCGGGGGGGTCAATGAGCAGTTCTTC. The chain combines TRBV3-1 with TRBJ2-1, with 9 bases that match TRBD2. The junction had 6 bases not matched to a gene; V was cut back by 3 bases and J by 6 bases. This CDR3 comprises 15 residues. Germline V gives CDR1 LGHDT, CDR2 YNNKEL (reference sequence).

The V call is TRBV6-5, the J call TRBJ2-3; 8 nucleotides line up with TRBD2. Germline CDR1 is MNHEY and CDR2 is SVGAGI. Losses at the gene ends were 6 bases for V and 1 base for J; bases not matched to a gene: 3. The CDR3 runs to 14 residues. The CDR3 loop is CASRSGGGTDTQYF. The CDR3 region has the DNA TGTGCCAGCAGGAGCGGGGGAGGCACAGATACGCAGTATTTT.